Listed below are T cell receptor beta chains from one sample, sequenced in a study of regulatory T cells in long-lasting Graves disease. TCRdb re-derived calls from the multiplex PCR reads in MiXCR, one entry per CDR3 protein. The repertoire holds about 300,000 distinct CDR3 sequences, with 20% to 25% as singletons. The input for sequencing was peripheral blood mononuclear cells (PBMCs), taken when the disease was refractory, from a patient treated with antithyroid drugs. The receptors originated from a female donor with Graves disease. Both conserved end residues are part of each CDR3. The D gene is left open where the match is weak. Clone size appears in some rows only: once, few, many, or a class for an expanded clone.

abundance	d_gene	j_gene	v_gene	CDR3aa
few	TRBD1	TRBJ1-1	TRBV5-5	CASSFRGPDTEAFF
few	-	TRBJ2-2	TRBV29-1	CSGQGRDTGELFF
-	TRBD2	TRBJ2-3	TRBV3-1	CASSPGTSGTRWTDTQYF
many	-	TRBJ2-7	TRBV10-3	CAISEGWEQYF
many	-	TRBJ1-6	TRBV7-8	CASSLVSATPNNSPLHF
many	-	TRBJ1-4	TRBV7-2	CASSYAGIGEKLFF
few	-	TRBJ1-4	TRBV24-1	CATSDFGPSGTNEKLFF
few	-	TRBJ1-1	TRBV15	CATSKGENTEAFF
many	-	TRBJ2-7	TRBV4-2	CASSQERFYEQYF
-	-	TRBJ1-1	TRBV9	CASSVVTGDTEAFF
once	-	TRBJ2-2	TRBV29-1	CSARQSNTGELFF
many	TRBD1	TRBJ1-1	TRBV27	CASSFGTGSAEAFF
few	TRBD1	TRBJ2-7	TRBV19	CASSIGQGFYEQYF
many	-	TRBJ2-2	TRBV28	CASRLSRLTGELFF
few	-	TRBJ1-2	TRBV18	CASSQDPYPYGYTF
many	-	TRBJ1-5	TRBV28	CASGVSNQPQHF
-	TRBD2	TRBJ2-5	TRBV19	CASSHRLAVQETQYF
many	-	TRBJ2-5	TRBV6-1	CASSELGSNIETQYF
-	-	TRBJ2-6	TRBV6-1	CASSGRQTSGANVLTF
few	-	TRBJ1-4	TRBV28	CASSFFEARKEKLFF
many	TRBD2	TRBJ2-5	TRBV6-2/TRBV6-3	CASSYSASGSETQYF
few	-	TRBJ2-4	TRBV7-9	CASSRLSGTKNIQYF
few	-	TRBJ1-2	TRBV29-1	CSVHDRGRRDGYTF
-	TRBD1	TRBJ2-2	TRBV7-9	CASSPGQANTGELFF
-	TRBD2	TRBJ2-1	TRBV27	CASSLALAVYNEQFF
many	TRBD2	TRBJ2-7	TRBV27	CASGLAASYEQYF
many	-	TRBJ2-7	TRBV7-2	CASSLGTLSSYEQYF
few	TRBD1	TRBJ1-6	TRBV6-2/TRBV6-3	CASSSQGGNSPLHF
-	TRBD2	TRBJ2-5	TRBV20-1	CSARVRGGSGETQYF